This T cell receptor beta chain stems from a study of regulatory T cells in long-lasting Graves disease. This clonotype was counted ten times or more. Antigen unknown. As for time point: persistent/refractory GD, antithyroid drugs over 5 years with positive TRAb. Extracted PBMC RNA gave rise to the TCR library. HTBI primers from iRepertoire and Arm-PCR of CDR3 regions yielded the TCR beta libraries. One entry per CDR3 protein results from TCRdb running MiXCR on the multiplex PCR reads. This sample carries some 340,000 distinct CDR3 sequences, roughly 24% of them seen once, and the ten largest clones take approximately 30%. General study results and limits: Only peripheral blood was studied, not thyroid tissue.

The TCR sequence derives from a woman in her 40s with Graves disease. Material: peripheral blood mononuclear cells (PBMCs), obtained when the disease was refractory, from a patient treated with antithyroid drugs.

CDR3 residues: CSVQGQGYSYEQYF. CDR3 DNA sequence: TGCAGCGTTCAGGGACAGGGGTACTCCTACGAGCAGTACTTC. This chain links TRBV29-1 with TRBJ2-7; 10 positions agree with TRBD1. From germline, CDR1 is SQVTM and CDR2 ANQGSEA. This CDR3 is 14 amino acids long. Losses at the gene ends were 5 bases for V and 0 bases for J; bases not matched to a gene: 4.